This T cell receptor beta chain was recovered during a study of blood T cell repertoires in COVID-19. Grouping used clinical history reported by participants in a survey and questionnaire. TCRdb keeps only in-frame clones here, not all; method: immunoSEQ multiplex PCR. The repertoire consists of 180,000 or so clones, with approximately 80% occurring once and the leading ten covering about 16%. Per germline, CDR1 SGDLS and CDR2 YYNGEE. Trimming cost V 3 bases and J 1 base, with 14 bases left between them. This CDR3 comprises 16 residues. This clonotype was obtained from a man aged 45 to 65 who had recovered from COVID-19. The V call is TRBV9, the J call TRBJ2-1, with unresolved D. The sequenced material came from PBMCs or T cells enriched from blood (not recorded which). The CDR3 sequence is CASSEAAAPSYNEQFF. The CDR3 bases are TGTGCCAGCAGCGAGGCGGCGGCTCCATCCTACAATGAGCAGTTCTTC.